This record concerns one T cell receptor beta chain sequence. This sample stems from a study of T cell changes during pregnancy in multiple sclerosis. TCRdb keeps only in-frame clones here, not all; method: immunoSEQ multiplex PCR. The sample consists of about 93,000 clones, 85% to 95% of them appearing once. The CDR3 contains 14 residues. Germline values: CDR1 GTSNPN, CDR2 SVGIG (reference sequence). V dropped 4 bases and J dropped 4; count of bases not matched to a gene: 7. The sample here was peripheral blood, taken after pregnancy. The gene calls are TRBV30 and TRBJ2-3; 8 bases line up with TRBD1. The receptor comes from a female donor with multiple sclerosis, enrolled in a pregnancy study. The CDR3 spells CAWTGGRDSDTQYF. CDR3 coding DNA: TGTGCCTGGACAGGGGGCAGGGACTCAGATACGCAGTATTTT.